The 10 T cell receptor beta chains given below trace back to one sample, sequenced in a study of OX40 agonist ivuxolimab in advanced cancers. Produced via immunoSEQ multiplex PCR; TCRdb's table is partial and in-frame only. Here the sample spans approximately 23,000 clones, over 80% being singletons. This specimen was CD4+ or CD8+ T cells sorted from blood, taken in a trial of the OX40 agonist ivuxolimab. These TCRs come from an adult with an advanced solid tumor such as melanoma, head and neck, liver or kidney cancer.

This clone was found once. The chain combines TRBV25-1 with TRBJ2-7; 9 nucleotides match TRBD2. Germline V gene data show CDR1 as MGHDK and CDR2 as SYGVNS. The CDR3 has 17 residues. The V segment lost 6 bases and the J segment 5 bases; nucleotides outside the gene matches: 17. The CDR3 loop is CASSQISRGGVGHEQYF. The CDR3 DNA sequence: TGTGCCAGCAGCCAAATTTCGCGGGGGGGCGTGGGGCACGAGCAGTACTTC.

The rearrangement links TRBV9 to TRBJ1-3; TRBD1 is a possible D gene (6 bases). CDR3 size: 14 residues. Trimming took off 0 bases at V and 2 bases at J, with 6 bases between the two ends. Germline lookup yields CDR1 SGDLS and CDR2 YYNGEE. CDR3 coding DNA: TGTGCCAGCAGCGTAGGGACAGCTGGAAACACCATATATTTT. Amino acids: CASSVGTAGNTIYF.

This chain links TRBV11-2 with TRBJ2-7; D remains ambiguous. V was pared by 1 base and J by 4 bases, with 5 bases between. The CDR3 has 12 amino acids. Per germline, CDR1 SGHAT and CDR2 FQNNGV. In DNA, the CDR3 is TGTGCCAGCAGCTTAGCCGAGTACGAGCAGTACTTC. Amino acid sequence: CASSLAEYEQYF.

CDR3 in amino acids: CASSQERTSGAYNEQFF. CDR3 sequence (DNA): TGCGCCAGCAGCCAAGAAAGGACTAGCGGGGCCTACAATGAGCAGTTCTTC. The V call is TRBV4-1, the J call TRBJ2-1; 12 positions match TRBD2. CDR3 length: 17 residues. V was pared by 0 bases and J by 2 bases, with 2 bases of the junction left unmatched. The germline V gene encodes CDR1 MGHRA and CDR2 YSYEKL.

CDR3 DNA sequence: TGTGCCAGCAGCGTAGGTGGGGGGTCATACCGTAGCACAGATACGCAGTATTTT. Its translation: CASSVGGGSYRSTDTQYF. The rearrangement joins TRBV9 to TRBJ2-3; tentatively, D is TRBD2 (6 bases). V was trimmed by 0 bases and J by 0 bases, leaving 17 bases between them. Germline CDR1 reads SGDLS; CDR2 reads YYNGEE. The CDR3 sequence is 18 residues long.

This clone was detected only once. The V gene is TRBV7-2, the J gene TRBJ1-4, with TRBD1 matching 7 bases. The germline V gene has CDR1 SGHTA and CDR2 FQGNSA. The CDR3 consists of 13 residues. J gave up 10 bases and V 5 bases, and 7 bases lay outside the gene matches. As DNA, the CDR3 is TGTGCCAGCAGCCGCCTGGGACAGTTAAAACTGTTTTTT. As protein: CASSRLGQLKLFF.

The DNA for the CDR3 is TGTGCCAGCAGTTTATCAGGATGGACAGATACGCAGTATTTT. As protein: CASSLSGWTDTQYF. The J gene is TRBJ2-3, the V gene TRBV27; no firm D call. Trimming took 0 bases from V and 3 from J, leaving 7 bases between them. Germline V lookup: CDR1 MNHEY, CDR2 SMNVEV (reference sequence). This CDR3 region has 14 residues.

The chain couples TRBV7-8 to TRBJ2-2, with 10 positions matching TRBD1. The length of the CDR3 is 16 residues. J was trimmed by 0 bases and V by 5 bases; bases with no gene match: 3. CDR1 and CDR2 from the germline V gene are SGHVS and FQNEAQ. CDR3 nucleotide sequence: TGTGCCAGCAGCCCGACAGGGGGCCCGAACACCGGGGAGCTGTTTTTT. This encodes CASSPTGGPNTGELFF.

V and J are TRBV11-2 and TRBJ2-5; 7 nucleotides agree with TRBD2. The CDR3 contains 16 residues. The trim removed 5 bases at V and 0 bases at J, leaving 9 bases unmatched. Per the germline V gene, CDR1 is SGHAT and CDR2 is FQNNGV. DNA of the CDR3: TGTGCCAGCAGCCCACGAGGCGGGGGATACCAAGAGACCCAGTACTTC. It specifies CASSPRGGGYQETQYF.

The chain uses TRBV6-4 and TRBJ2-1, with TRBD1 identical over 9 bases. The CDR3 length is 15 residues. Looked up from germline, CDR1 is MRHNA and CDR2 is SNTAGT. After removal of 7 bases from V and 3 bases from J, the junction contained 7 bases not matched to a gene. CDR3 sequence: CASKKQGADYNEQFF. The CDR3 nucleotides read TGTGCCAGCAAAAAACAGGGGGCCGACTACAATGAGCAGTTCTTC.